The 8 T cell receptor beta chains reported below all come from one sample, sequenced in a study of cytomegalovirus exposure and HLA in healthy donors. The PCR ran on 60 Vbeta and 13 Jbeta primers. Only in-frame clones appear in the TCRdb table, and some are missing; sequencing was by immunoSEQ multiplex PCR. The repertoire holds about 65,000 clones, with approximately 60% as singletons. Sequencing was done on a sample of PBMCs. Receptors were obtained from a man aged 25-40 years in good health and CMV-seronegative.

DNA of the CDR3: TGTGCCAGCAGTTACCACAGGGGCTCCTACGAGCAGTACTTC. Protein: CASSYHRGSYEQYF. The chain links TRBV6-5 to TRBJ2-7, with 7 bases lining up with TRBD1. Germline assignment: CDR1 MNHEY and CDR2 SVGAGI. The CDR3 is made up of 14 amino acids. Losses at the gene ends were 2 bases for V and 0 bases for J; bases not matched to a gene: 1.

The chain couples TRBV7-2 to TRBJ1-1; TRBD1 agrees at 8 bases. After removal of 1 base from V and 5 bases from J, the junction contained 3 bases not matched to a gene. The CDR3 loop spans 14 amino acids. CDR1 is SGHTA and CDR2 is FQGNSA in the germline V gene. CDR3 nucleotide sequence: TGTGCCAGCAGCTTAGACAGGGGGATAACTGAAGCTTTCTTT. Its translation is CASSLDRGITEAFF.

The chain couples TRBV29-1 to TRBJ2-7; 12 nucleotides agree with TRBD1. The germline V gene has CDR1 SQVTM and CDR2 ANQGSEA. V gave up 7 bases and J gave up 9 bases; unmatched junction bases: 7. This CDR3 is 12 amino acids long. The CDR3 bases are TGCAGCGCTGCCGGGACAGGGGGCGGGCAGTACTTC. Protein product: CSAAGTGGGQYF.

This clone was observed a handful of times. The chain is built from TRBV5-1 and TRBJ2-1, with 10 bases fitting TRBD2. In germline, CDR1 is SGHRS, CDR2 YFSETQ. The CDR3 contains 15 residues. V lost 1 base and J lost 2; bases outside the gene matches: 0. CDR3 sequence reads: CASSLTSGAYNEQFF. In DNA, the CDR3 is TGCGCCAGCAGCTTGACTAGCGGGGCCTACAATGAGCAGTTCTTC.

The CDR3 DNA reads TGTGCCAGCAGGGCCGCGGGTGAGCAGTTCTTC. Amino acids: CASRAAGEQFF. This chain joins TRBV11-3 and TRBJ2-1, with D possibly matching TRBD2 (5 bases). The germline V gene encodes CDR1 SGHNT and CDR2 YENEEA. With 6 bases removed from V and 9 bases from J, the gap between germline ends came to 9 bases. The CDR3 contains 11 residues.

CDR3 region: CATRWGGAIEQFF. In DNA, the CDR3 is TGTGCCACCCGGTGGGGGGGGGCGATTGAGCAGTTCTTC. This chain connects TRBV15 to TRBJ2-1; tentatively, D is TRBD2 (7 bases). The ends were cut back, 8 bases at V and 9 bases at J, with 17 bases in the middle. The CDR3 has 13 amino acids. The germline gives CDR1 LNHNV, CDR2 YYDKDF (reference sequence).

This clone was picked up one time. The chain's CDR3 is CASSPGQGARGDSPLHF. CDR3 nucleotides: TGTGCCAGCAGCCCGGGACAGGGGGCTCGAGGCGATTCACCCCTCCACTTT. The chain couples TRBV7-6 to TRBJ1-6, with 12 nucleotides matching TRBD1. CDR1 and CDR2 (germline): SGHVS, FNYEAQ. This CDR3 contains 17 residues. The V segment lost 5 bases and the J segment 8 bases; nucleotides outside the gene matches: 10.

The rearrangement links TRBV5-1 to TRBJ2-1; TRBD2 matches 14 bases. This CDR3 contains 15 residues. The V and J ends lost 4 bases and 8 bases, in that order; junction bases with no gene match: 5. Germline lookup yields CDR1 SGHRS and CDR2 YFSETQ. CDR3 in amino acids: CASSPGLAGADEQFF. CDR3 nucleotides: TGCGCCAGCAGCCCGGGACTAGCGGGGGCCGATGAGCAGTTCTTC.